Presented here are 25 T cell receptor beta chains from one specimen sequenced in a study of control samples from healthy donors and cancer patients. Some clones are missing from TCRdb's copy, which holds only in-frame ones; the method was immunoSEQ multiplex PCR. The sample carries more than 95,000 clones, 90% to 95% recorded once. The sample taken for sequencing was blood. The receptors come from a man aged 18 to 29 in good health.

The CDR3 here is CATSDGGSNQPQHF. CDR3 bases: TGTGCCACCAGTGATGGGGGATCCAATCAGCCCCAGCATTTT. J is TRBJ1-5 and V is TRBV24-1; weak D call: TRBD1 (5 bases). V lost 3 bases and J lost 3, with 8 bases in between. From germline, CDR1 is KGHDR and CDR2 SFDVKD. The CDR3 totals 14 residues.

This clone showed up just once. J is TRBJ1-6 and V is TRBV19; 7 bases match TRBD1. Germline CDR1 reads LNHDA; CDR2 reads SQIVND (reference sequence). This CDR3 comprises 15 residues. J was trimmed by 10 bases and V by 3 bases; bases with no gene match: 9. The CDR3 sequence: CASSIATGAGSPLHF. The DNA for the CDR3 is TGTGCCAGTAGTATCGCTACAGGGGCCGGGTCACCCCTCCACTTT.

This clone was observed once. The rearrangement joins TRBV4-1 to TRBJ1-1, with 9 bases identical to TRBD1. J gave up 0 bases and V 1 base, and 3 bases lay outside the gene matches. The germline V gene encodes CDR1 MGHRA and CDR2 YSYEKL. There are 16 residues in the CDR3. The CDR3 DNA is TGCGCCAGCAGCCAAGGACAGGGGGTATTGAACACTGAAGCTTTCTTT. Translation gives CASSQGQGVLNTEAFF.

Remarks on this clone: The junction does not match germline at one end; this may be a read error. The J gene is TRBJ2-7, the V gene TRBV6-1, with 10 positions matching TRBD1. The CDR3 length is 13 residues. Germline V gives CDR1 MNHNS, CDR2 SASEGT. CDR3 protein: CASSEGRGQGDSF. DNA of the CDR3: TGTGCCAGCAGTGAAGGGAGAGGACAGGGGGATTCCTTC.

This clone appeared a single time. The rearrangement uses TRBV12-3 or TRBV12-4 and TRBJ1-5; D remains ambiguous. CDR3 length equals 13 residues. The V end was cut by 2 bases, the J end by 6 bases, with 8 bases between. CDR3 sequence (DNA): TGTGCCAGCAGTTTACCTAACAGTCAGCCCCAGCATTTT. It translates to CASSLPNSQPQHF.

This clone turned up a few times. The chain carries TRBV5-4 and TRBJ2-7; either TRBD1 or TRBD2 may supply D (5 bases each). This CDR3 contains 16 residues. Germline CDR1 and CDR2: SGHNT and YYREEE (reference sequence). Trimming removed 5 bases from V and 5 bases from J, with 23 bases in between. This CDR3 reads CASRGEMGVREDEQYF. Written as DNA, the CDR3 is TGTGCCAGCAGAGGGGAGATGGGGGTGAGAGAAGACGAGCAGTACTTC.

The chain has TRBV19 and TRBJ1-4; 8 positions match TRBD1. CDR3 size: 15 residues. Germline V gene sequence: CDR1 LNHDA, CDR2 SQIVND (reference sequence). V lost 6 bases, J lost 7 bases, and 10 bases stayed unmatched. The CDR3 bases are TGTGCCAGTAGAGTAACAGGGGGTTCGGGTGAAAAACTGTTTTTT. Its protein is CASRVTGGSGEKLFF. Using reference TRBV19 and TRBJ1-4 for the parts outside the CDR3, the full variable domain is DGGITQSPKYLFRKEGQNVTLSCEQNLNHDAMYWYRQDPGQGLRLIYYSQIVNDFQKGDIAEGYSVSREKKESFPLTVTSAQKNPTAFYLCASRVTGGSGEKLFFGSGTQLSVL.

The chain joins TRBV19 to TRBJ1-2, with D unclear. Germline CDR1 LNHDA, CDR2 SQIVND (reference sequence). The length of the CDR3 is 17 residues. V dropped 3 bases and J dropped 5 bases, with 22 bases sitting between them. In nucleotides, the CDR3 is TGTGCCAGTAGTATTGGTGGTTTCGCGGGGTTGGGGTATGGCTACACCTTC. Translated: CASSIGGFAGLGYGYTF. The entire variable domain, with the rest obtained from reference TRBV19 and TRBJ1-2, is as follows: DGGITQSPKYLFRKEGQNVTLSCEQNLNHDAMYWYRQDPGQGLRLIYYSQIVNDFQKGDIAEGYSVSREKKESFPLTVTSAQKNPTAFYLCASSIGGFAGLGYGYTFGSGTRLTVV.

The V and J genes are TRBV18 and TRBJ1-2; D remains unclear. This CDR3 spans 15 amino acids. V was pared by 4 bases and J by 4 bases, with 16 bases between. Germline loops: CDR1 KGHSH, CDR2 LQKENI. Written as DNA, the CDR3 is TGTGCCAGCTCACGTTCCAGGACGGAGACCTATGGCTACACCTTC. Protein sequence: CASSRSRTETYGYTF.

This clone appeared a single time. The chain has TRBV27 and TRBJ1-3; weak D call: TRBD1 (5 bases). V lost 1 base and J lost 2, with 9 bases in between. Looked up from germline, CDR1 is MNHEY and CDR2 is SMNVEV (reference sequence). This CDR3 region has 15 residues. The CDR3 DNA reads TGTGCCAGCAGTTTATTGTCAGGGACTGGAAACACCATATATTTT. Protein product: CASSLLSGTGNTIYF.

V and J are TRBV27 and TRBJ1-2, with D possibly TRBD1 on 6 matching bases. CDR1 and CDR2 (germline): MNHEY, SMNVEV (reference sequence). CDR3 length: 14 residues. Trimming cost V 3 bases and J 4 bases, with 12 bases left between them. The DNA of the CDR3 is TGTGCCAGCAGTTTGACGGGGGCCCCCTATGGCTACACCTTC. Translated: CASSLTGAPYGYTF.

The chain uses TRBV5-1 and TRBJ2-7; 7 bases agree with TRBD1. Germline assignment: CDR1 SGHRS and CDR2 YFSETQ. CDR3 length: 15 residues. With 0 bases clipped from V and 3 bases from J, the junction kept 6 bases outside the gene matches. The chain's CDR3 is CASSLEPDRFYEQYF. The CDR3 coding sequence is TGCGCCAGCAGCTTGGAGCCGGACAGGTTCTACGAGCAGTACTTC.

The rearrangement links TRBV6-1 to TRBJ1-5, with 8 bases that match TRBD1. Germline lookup yields CDR1 MNHNS and CDR2 SASEGT. V lost 4 bases to trimming and J lost 0 bases; unmatched junction nucleotides: 8. The CDR3 is 17 residues long. The CDR3 DNA follows: TGTGCCAGCAGTGCCGTTTCCACAGGGGGTAGCAATCAGCCCCAGCATTTT. It yields the protein CASSAVSTGGSNQPQHF.

The chain is built from TRBV6-1 and TRBJ2-2; no reliable D call. The CDR3 has 16 residues. CDR1 MNHNS and CDR2 SASEGT come from the germline V gene. The V gene lost 6 bases and the J gene lost 1 base, with 15 bases spanning the gap. The DNA of the CDR3 is TGTGCCAGCAGGGAACGACCGGACGTGAACACCGGGGAGCTGTTTTTT. This sequence encodes CASRERPDVNTGELFF.

V usage is TRBV27 and J usage is TRBJ2-3; 9 nucleotides align to TRBD2. With V trimmed by 1 base and J by 3 bases, 5 bases remained unmatched. The germline gives CDR1 MNHEY, CDR2 SMNVEV (reference sequence). The CDR3 covers 16 residues. Here the CDR3 DNA reads TGTGCCAGCAGTTTATTGGAGCGGGAGGCTACAGATACGCAGTATTTT. Its protein product is CASSLLEREATDTQYF.

The rearrangement joins TRBV19 to TRBJ2-1; TRBD2 aligns across 7 bases. Germline V lookup: CDR1 LNHDA, CDR2 SQIVND (reference sequence). V was clipped by 5 bases and J by 6 bases; unmatched bases: 10. The CDR3 is 15 residues long. In DNA, the CDR3 is TGTGCCAGTAGTTCAGACCCAGCGGGGCCCAATGAGCAGTTCTTC. It codes for CASSSDPAGPNEQFF.

The J gene is TRBJ1-3, the V gene TRBV6-5; perhaps TRBD1 as D (5 bases). The length of the CDR3 is 15 residues. V was clipped by 7 bases and J by 0 bases, with 13 bases between them. CDR1 and CDR2 (germline): MNHEY, SVGAGI. CDR3 loop: CASTEGQASGNTIYF. The CDR3, as DNA: TGTGCCAGCACCGAAGGACAAGCCTCTGGAAACACCATATATTTT.

The rearrangement uses TRBV6-1 and TRBJ1-5, with a tentative D call TRBD1 (5 bases). The CDR3 is made up of 14 amino acids. V was pared by 2 bases and J by 0 bases, with 5 bases between. Germline V gene data show CDR1 as MNHNS and CDR2 as SASEGT. CDR3 in DNA: TGTGCCAGCAGTGAAACAGGTAGCAATCAGCCCCAGCATTTT. This encodes CASSETGSNQPQHF.

This rearrangement joins TRBV6-1 to TRBJ1-1; TRBD1 agrees at 11 bases. Losses at the gene ends were 3 bases for V and 4 bases for J; bases not matched to a gene: 4. CDR3 length: 15 amino acids. Looked up from germline, CDR1 is MNHNS and CDR2 is SASEGT. CDR3 in DNA: TGTGCCAGCAGTGACGGGACAGGGGGACCCACTGAAGCTTTCTTT. Translated: CASSDGTGGPTEAFF.

The chain has TRBV18 and TRBJ1-2; the match to TRBD1 covers 10 bases. CDR3 length: 18 residues. The junction had 12 bases not matched to a gene; V was cut back by 4 bases and J by 1 base. Looked up from germline, CDR1 is KGHSH and CDR2 is LQKENI. CDR3 amino acids: CASSLTFGGTGDNYGYTF. The CDR3 bases are TGTGCCAGCTCACTAACGTTTGGCGGGACAGGGGATAACTATGGCTACACCTTC. Drawing the rest from reference TRBV18 and TRBJ1-2, the complete variable domain is NAGVMQNPRHLVRRRGQEARLRCSPMKGHSHVYWYRQLPEEGLKFMVYLQKENIIDESGMPKERFSAEFPKEGPSILRIQQVVRGDSAAYFCASSLTFGGTGDNYGYTFGSGTRLTVV.

This chain uses TRBV6-5 with TRBJ2-7; perhaps TRBD1 as D (6 bases). Germline CDR1 and CDR2: MNHEY and SVGAGI. The CDR3 covers 15 residues. V lost 0 bases and J lost 0, with 9 bases in between. The CDR3, as DNA: TGTGCCAGCAGTTACTCGGACAGCTCCTCCTACGAGCAGTACTTC. Protein sequence: CASSYSDSSSYEQYF.

The chain employs TRBV2 and TRBJ2-7; tentatively, D is TRBD2 (5 bases). The CDR3 spans 15 residues. Trimming removed 6 bases at V and 5 bases at J, with 20 bases between. Germline lookup yields CDR1 SNHLY and CDR2 FYNNEI. CDR3 coding DNA: TGTGCCAGCAGGGAGCCCGGGGTGGGGAGACACGAGCAGTACTTC. This translates into CASREPGVGRHEQYF.

This clone appeared a single time. This sequence joins TRBV29-1 and TRBJ1-3, with D possibly TRBD1 on 5 matching bases. V was pared by 6 bases and J by 0 bases, with 9 bases between. CDR3 size: 13 residues. The germline CDR1 and CDR2 sequences are SQVTM and ANQGSEA. CDR3 sequence: CSVRDSSGNTIYF. Here the CDR3 DNA reads TGCAGCGTAAGAGACAGCTCTGGAAACACCATATATTTT.

V usage is TRBV6-5 and J usage is TRBJ2-2, with D tentatively TRBD1 or TRBD2 (5 bases each). Germline CDR1 reads MNHEY; CDR2 reads SVGAGI. V lost 0 bases to trimming and J lost 2 bases, with 10 bases between them. CDR3 length equals 16 residues. CDR3 bases: TGTGCCAGCAGTTACTCGACTGGGACCAACACCGGGGAGCTGTTTTTT. Protein product: CASSYSTGTNTGELFF.

In this sample, this clone turned up once. The CDR3 is CAWRRVLLPWYTEAFF. CDR3 nucleotide sequence: TGTGCCTGGAGGAGGGTTCTACTACCTTGGTACACTGAAGCTTTCTTT. V gene TRBV30 combines with J gene TRBJ1-1; no definite D call. The CDR3 is 16 residues long. Trimming took 3 bases from V and 3 from J, leaving 20 bases between them. Germline V gene data show CDR1 as GTSNPN and CDR2 as SVGIG (reference sequence). Together with reference TRBV30 and TRBJ1-1, the CDR3 gives the full variable domain: SQTIHQWPATLVQPVGSPLSLECTVEGTSNPNLYWYRQAAGRGLQLLFYSVGIGQISSEVPQNLSASRPQDRQFILSSKKLLLSDSGFYLCAWRRVLLPWYTEAFFGQGTRLTVV.